This T cell receptor beta chain was documented in a study of identical twins. General study findings and limits: Fewer insertions were carried by abundant cord blood beta clonotypes, but none was seen in memory repertoires. With monozygotic twins, out-of-frame TCR alpha sharing exceeded what models estimated. Low generation probability was overrepresented in out-of-frame alpha sequences shared by twins.

V was trimmed by 0 bases and J by 4 bases, leaving 15 bases between them. Looked up from germline, CDR1 is SGHRS and CDR2 is YFSETQ. The CDR3 is 16 residues long. About this clonotype itself: Its antigen is not identified.

TCRdb re-derived calls from the 5' RACE reads in MiXCR, one entry per CDR3 protein. In the table there are roughly 250,000 distinct CDR3 sequences, 11% to 15% of which are singletons. The clonotype originates from a woman aged 18 to 35 in good health. The chain is built from TRBV5-1 and TRBJ2-3; D uncertain. Material: memory (CD45RO+) T cells sorted from blood. The DNA for the CDR3 is TGCGCCAGCAGCTTGGCCTCGACTTCCGTCTCAGATACGCAGTATTTT. Translation gives CASSLASTSVSDTQYF.